This T cell receptor (beta chain) is from a study of blood T cell repertoires in COVID-19. Study context: Sample material is recorded as cDNA or gDNA derived from T cells, B-cell-depleted T cells, or PBMCs.

Between the trimmed V and J ends, which lost 6 bases and 9 bases, there was a span of 15 bases. The CDR3 is 13 residues long. Per the germline V gene, CDR1 is MNHEY and CDR2 is SMNVEV (reference sequence). In the original analysis: Nucleated cell counts were estimated from reference gene primer amplification. TCRdb keeps only in-frame clones here, not all; method: immunoSEQ multiplex PCR. V, J and clone size were drawn from that table, and D and trimming were deduced from the DNA. The repertoire consists of over 50,000 clones, with about 85% occurring once and the leading ten covering 10% to 13%. The material sequenced was peripheral blood. The rearrangement links TRBV27 to TRBJ2-1; D may be TRBD2 (6 bases). The receptor's source is a human donor in a cohort sampled during active COVID-19. CDR3 nucleotide sequence: TGTGCCAGCAGACTAGCACCGTTTAGTGAGCAGTTCTTC. Amino acid sequence: CASRLAPFSEQFF.